Below, one T cell receptor (beta chain) is given with its context. This clone was recorded a few times. This clone's antigen is unknown. No base quality information exists; no much larger clone differs at one position. Library preparation used the immunoSEQ multiplex PCR assay. What TCRdb holds here is the immuneACCESS table cut down to in-frame rearrangements. Part of the clones is not present; checked against another copy, under half of the missing clones reflect an unresolved V gene, and the others are unexplained. The sample records under 70,000 clones, around 90% of which are singletons. In total, the top ten clones hold almost 0.3% of the sample. This sample stems from a study of T cell changes during pregnancy in multiple sclerosis (dated by TCRdb to between 2018 and 2020). For context, the study as a whole: The study examined how the T cell repertoire changed over the course of pregnancy in women with multiple sclerosis.

Including cysteine and phenylalanine, the CDR3 has 14 amino acids. The CDR3 DNA has 42 bases and is translated from base 1. Sequences KGHSH (CDR1) and LQKENI (CDR2) are obtained from the germline V gene. At the junction V is shortened by 4 bases and J by 2 bases, with 11 bases in between. The V gene is TRBV18 and the J gene is TRBJ1-2; 5 matching bases give a weak D call of TRBD1. This TCR was recovered from a female donor with multiple sclerosis, enrolled in a pregnancy study. The material sequenced was CD4+ T cells from peripheral blood mononuclear cells, taken after pregnancy. In nucleotide form, the sequence is TGTGCCAGCTCACAGGACATCTCCAACTATGGCTACACCTTC. Its translation reads: CASSQDISNYGYTF.